Following are 21 T cell receptor beta chains from one sample sequenced in a study of blood T cell repertoires in COVID-19. Assay: immunoSEQ multiplex PCR; the TCRdb copy retains only in-frame clones and omits some. There are 200,000 to 300,000 clones in the sample; around four fifths occur only once, and roughly 6.4% lies in the top ten. Sequenced input: peripheral blood. The receptors were gathered from a woman aged 55 to 70 with active or convalescent COVID-19.

The V call is TRBV9, the J call TRBJ2-3, with TRBD1 matching over 10 bases. CDR1 and CDR2 (germline): SGDLS, YYNGEE. J was trimmed by 5 bases and V by 4 bases; bases with no gene match: 7. The CDR3 covers 15 residues. For the CDR3, the DNA is TGTGCCAGCAGCCCGGGGACAGGGGTTAAAGATACGCAGTATTTT. Amino acid sequence: CASSPGTGVKDTQYF.

The chain recombines TRBV4-1 with TRBJ2-5; 7 nucleotides match TRBD1. CDR3 length: 13 residues. CDR1 is MGHRA, CDR2 YSYEKL, per germline. V lost 2 bases, J lost 4 bases, and 1 base stayed unmatched. In DNA form, the CDR3 reads TGCGCCAGCAGCCAAAGGGACAGAGAGACCCAGTACTTC. Translated: CASSQRDRETQYF.

This clone is a singleton in its sample. The rearrangement joins TRBV5-1 to TRBJ2-3; 10 nucleotides match TRBD2. The CDR3 consists of 15 residues. J was trimmed by 5 bases and V by 4 bases; bases with no gene match: 7. In germline, CDR1 is SGHRS, CDR2 YFSETQ. The CDR3 loop is CASSVILAGRDTQYF. The CDR3 DNA reads TGCGCCAGCAGCGTGATACTAGCGGGAAGAGATACGCAGTATTTT.

This clone appeared a single time. The J gene is TRBJ2-5, the V gene TRBV5-4; 8 nucleotides line up with TRBD2. The ends lost 4 bases at V and 2 bases at J; junction bases unmatched: 1. In germline, CDR1 is SGHNT, CDR2 YYREEE (reference sequence). The CDR3 sequence is 13 residues long. The chain's CDR3 is CASSPGGQETQYF. The CDR3, as DNA: TGTGCCAGCAGCCCGGGAGGGCAAGAGACCCAGTACTTC.

The chain links TRBV19 to TRBJ2-6, with D unresolved. Germline CDR1 is LNHDA and CDR2 is SQIVND (reference sequence). The germline V and J ends were trimmed by 1 base and 2 bases, with 6 bases remaining between them. The CDR3 contains 15 residues. The DNA for the CDR3 is TGTGCCAGTAGTATAGGGGCCCCTGGGGCCAACGTCCTGACTTTC. Residues: CASSIGAPGANVLTF.

The chain links TRBV5-5 to TRBJ1-2; D is unresolved. This CDR3 has 14 residues. CDR1 and CDR2 from the germline V gene are SGHKS and YYEKEE (reference sequence). V was trimmed by 2 bases and J by 8 bases, leaving 16 bases between them. CDR3 sequence (DNA): TGTGCCAGCAGCTTAAATCCAGCCGCGGAGGGCTACACCTTC. This translates into CASSLNPAAEGYTF.

The chain is built from TRBV11-3 and TRBJ2-4; TRBD1 might be the D (6 bases). Germline V CDR1 and CDR2: SGHNT, YENEEA. Trimming left V 5 bases short and J 0 bases short, with 17 bases between. The CDR3 covers 17 residues. The CDR3 DNA follows: TGTGCCAGCAGCAAAACCCCAGGGGTTCTAGCCAAAAACATTCAGTACTTC. Translating it yields CASSKTPGVLAKNIQYF.

This sequence joins TRBV10-2 and TRBJ1-5; D gene uncertain. CDR3 length: 16 residues. V was cut by 0 bases and J by 0 bases, with 9 bases left in between. Germline V lookup: CDR1 WSHSY, CDR2 SAAADI. CDR3 in amino acids: CASSESADFSNQPQHF. CDR3 coding DNA: TGCGCCAGCAGTGAGTCGGCAGACTTTAGCAATCAGCCCCAGCATTTT.

V and J are TRBV25-1 and TRBJ2-5, with TRBD2 matching 14 bases. The CDR3 sequence is 16 residues long. The trim removed 1 base at V and 5 bases at J, leaving 3 bases unmatched. CDR1 MGHDK and CDR2 SYGVNS come from the germline V gene. The CDR3 loop is CASSESRLAGGETQYF. The CDR3 coding sequence is TGTGCCAGCAGTGAATCCCGACTAGCGGGGGGGGAGACCCAGTACTTC.

The chain recombines TRBV14 with TRBJ2-1; possible D gene TRBD2, 6 bases. V was shortened by 0 bases and J by 5 bases, with 11 bases between the two germline ends. The germline gives CDR1 SGHDN, CDR2 FVKESK. There are 15 residues in the CDR3. CDR3 sequence: CASSQEKGLNNEQFF. Here the CDR3 DNA reads TGTGCCAGCAGCCAAGAAAAGGGACTTAACAATGAGCAGTTCTTC.

The rearrangement links TRBV11-2 to TRBJ2-3, with 9 bases lining up with TRBD2. Trimming cost V 5 bases and J 4 bases; bases outside gene matches: 7. The CDR3 extends over 15 amino acids. CDR1 is SGHAT, CDR2 FQNNGV, per germline. The CDR3 DNA sequence: TGTGCCAGCAGCACCCCTAGCGGGGCTTCAGATACGCAGTATTTT. Protein: CASSTPSGASDTQYF.

This clone appeared once. The rearrangement uses TRBV5-4 and TRBJ1-6, with 7 nucleotides matching TRBD1. Trimming at V came to 0 bases and at J to 4 bases, leaving 1 base not matched to a gene. The CDR3 extends over 15 amino acids. Germline lookup yields CDR1 SGHNT and CDR2 YYREEE (reference sequence). The CDR3 sequence: CASSLDRGYNSPLHF. Written as DNA, the CDR3 is TGTGCCAGCAGCTTGGACAGGGGTTATAATTCACCCCTCCACTTT.

The J gene is TRBJ2-5, the V gene TRBV18; no firm D call. Per the germline V gene, CDR1 is KGHSH and CDR2 is LQKENI. V lost 0 bases to trimming and J lost 1 base, with 6 bases between them. This CDR3 is built from 14 residues. CDR3: CASSPPALQETQYF. CDR3 nucleotides: TGTGCCAGCTCACCACCGGCCCTCCAAGAGACCCAGTACTTC.

The J gene is TRBJ1-3, the V gene TRBV2; D might be TRBD1 (5 bases). CDR1 is SNHLY and CDR2 is FYNNEI in the germline V gene. The CDR3 extends over 18 amino acids. The V gene lost 6 bases and the J gene lost 0 bases, with 21 bases spanning the gap. The CDR3 is CASSAPPGYKSSGNTIYF. DNA for the CDR3: TGTGCCAGCAGCGCTCCCCCAGGGTACAAGAGCTCTGGAAACACCATATATTTT.

This clone has just one count. The chain joins TRBV11-3 to TRBJ1-1; tentative D call: TRBD1 (6 bases). The germline CDR1 and CDR2 sequences are SGHNT and YENEEA. This CDR3 has 13 residues. Trimming pared 4 bases from V and 6 bases from J, leaving 12 bases between. The CDR3: CASSSLTGAEAFF. Here the CDR3 DNA reads TGTGCCAGCAGCTCCTTGACAGGCGCTGAAGCTTTCTTT.

The chain combines TRBV11-2 with TRBJ1-4, with 8 bases that match TRBD1. The germline gives CDR1 SGHAT, CDR2 FQNNGV. The junction had 4 bases not matched to a gene; V was cut back by 1 base and J by 0 bases. This CDR3 has 17 residues. The chain's CDR3 is CASSLGTGLPTNEKLFF. The CDR3 bases are TGTGCCAGCAGCTTAGGGACAGGGCTACCAACTAATGAAAAACTGTTTTTT. The full variable domain, in which reference TRBV11-2 and TRBJ1-4 provide the parts outside the CDR3, is EAGVAQSPRYKIIEKRQSVAFWCNPISGHATLYWYQQILGQGPKLLIQFQNNGVVDDSQLPKDRFSAERLKGVDSTLKIQPAKLEDSAVYLCASSLGTGLPTNEKLFFGSGTQLSVL.

The J gene is TRBJ1-1, the V gene TRBV4-1, with 7 bases that match TRBD1. From germline, CDR1 is MGHRA and CDR2 YSYEKL. Germline trimming cut 6 bases from V and 3 bases from J; bases unmatched to any gene: 10. The CDR3 loop spans 15 amino acids. CDR3 protein: CASRQPGTGDTEAFF. The CDR3 region has the DNA TGCGCCAGCAGACAGCCGGGTACAGGGGACACTGAAGCTTTCTTT.

The chain combines TRBV19 with TRBJ2-6; D perhaps matches TRBD2 (6 bases). The germline V gene has CDR1 LNHDA and CDR2 SQIVND (reference sequence). V was trimmed by 6 bases and J by 1 base, leaving 13 bases between them. The CDR3 is 16 amino acids. Here the CDR3 reads CASRPGLTSGANVLTF. The CDR3 nucleotides are TGTGCCAGTAGACCGGGACTGACTTCTGGGGCCAACGTCCTGACTTTC.

The rearrangement links TRBV19 to TRBJ1-2; possible D gene TRBD1, 6 bases. CDR1 is LNHDA and CDR2 is SQIVND in the germline V gene (reference sequence). The ends were cut back, 1 base at V and 7 bases at J, with 13 bases in the middle. This CDR3 is 14 amino acids long. CDR3 loop: CASSIAPTGSGYTF. The CDR3 bases are TGTGCCAGTAGTATAGCCCCGACAGGATCTGGCTACACCTTC.

The gene calls are TRBV10-3 and TRBJ1-6; 8 nucleotides align to TRBD1. V shed 3 bases, J shed 10 bases, and the junction held 8 bases outside the gene matches. In germline, CDR1 is ENHRY, CDR2 SYGVKD. The CDR3 length is 15 residues. CDR3 bases: TGTGCCATCAGTGAATCACAGGGGGATCGATCACCCCTCCACTTT. Amino acids: CAISESQGDRSPLHF.

This chain joins TRBV5-6 and TRBJ1-2, with D uncertain. The germline CDR1 and CDR2 sequences are SGHDT and YYEEEE. V was shortened by 5 bases and J by 4 bases, with 9 bases between the two germline ends. The CDR3 is 12 residues long. As DNA, the CDR3 is TGTGCCAGCAGGAGGGCGGCCTATGGCTACACCTTC. The encoded protein is CASRRAAYGYTF.